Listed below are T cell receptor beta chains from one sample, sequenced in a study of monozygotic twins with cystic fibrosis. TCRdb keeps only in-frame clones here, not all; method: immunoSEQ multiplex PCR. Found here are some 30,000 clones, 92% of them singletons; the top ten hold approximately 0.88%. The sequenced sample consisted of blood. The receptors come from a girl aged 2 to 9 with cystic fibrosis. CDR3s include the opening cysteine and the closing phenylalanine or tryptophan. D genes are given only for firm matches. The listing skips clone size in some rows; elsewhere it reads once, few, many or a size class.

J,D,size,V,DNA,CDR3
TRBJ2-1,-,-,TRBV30,TGTGCCTGGAGTGTACACAGGGACAATGAGCAGTTCTTC,CAWSVHRDNEQFF
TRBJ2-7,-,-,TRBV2,TGTGCCAGCAGTTACTACGAGCAGTACTTC,CASSYYEQYF
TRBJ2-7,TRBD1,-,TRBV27,TGTGCCAGCAGTTTCTCGGGACAGGGGGGCTACGAGCAGTACTTC,CASSFSGQGGYEQYF
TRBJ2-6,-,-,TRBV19,TGTGCCAGTAGTATAGCCAACAGGGTAGCCCCCTCTGGGGCCAACGTCCTGACTTTC,CASSIANRVAPSGANVLTF
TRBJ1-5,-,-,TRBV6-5,TGTGCCAGCAGTTACGTGGGGCCGGGGCAGCCCCAGCATTTT,CASSYVGPGQPQHF
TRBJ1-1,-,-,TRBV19,TGTGCCAGTAGGGCCACCGACATGAACACTGAAGCTTTCTTT,CASRATDMNTEAFF
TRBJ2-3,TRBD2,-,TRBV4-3,TGCGCCAGCAGCCAAGGGACTAGCGCTAGCACAGATACGCAGTATTTT,CASSQGTSASTDTQYF
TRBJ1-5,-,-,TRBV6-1,TGTGCCAGCATCCAAATGGGGGGCAGGGGTCAGCCCCAGCATTTT,CASIQMGGRGQPQHF
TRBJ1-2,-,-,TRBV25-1,TGTGCCAGCCGACCTCCCGGGGCGTACGATGGACATGGCTACACCTTC,CASRPPGAYDGHGYTF
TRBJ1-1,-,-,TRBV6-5,TGTGCCAGCAGCCCCACGTGGGGGCGTGTGACTGAAGCTTTCTTT,CASSPTWGRVTEAFF
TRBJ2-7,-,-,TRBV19,TGTGCCAGTAGTCCAGCCCCCGCCATGCCCTCCTACGAGCAGTACTTC,CASSPAPAMPSYEQYF
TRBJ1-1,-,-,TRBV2,TGTGCCAGCCGCGGGGCCACACGGGCTGAAGCTTTCTTT,CASRGATRAEAFF
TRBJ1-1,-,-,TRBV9,TGTGCCAGCAGCGTAGTAATGGGGGGCTCTGAAGCTTTCTTT,CASSVVMGGSEAFF
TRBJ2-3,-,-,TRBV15,TGTGCCACCAGCAGAGTAAACGTCCCCCTGAGCACAGATACGCAGTATTTT,CATSRVNVPLSTDTQYF
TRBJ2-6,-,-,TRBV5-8,TGTGCCAGCAGCTTGAGCCCAGCATCTCTCCCTTTGCCTGGGGCCAACGTCCTGACTTTC,CASSLSPASLPLPGANVLTF
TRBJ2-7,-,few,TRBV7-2,TGTGCCAGCAGCTTCGGAGGGGGCTACGAGCAGTACTTC,CASSFGGGYEQYF
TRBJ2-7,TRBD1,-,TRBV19,TGTGCCAGTAGTATGGGACAGGGCCCCACCTACGAGCAGTACTTC,CASSMGQGPTYEQYF
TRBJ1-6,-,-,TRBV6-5,TGTGCCAGCAGTAACCAGAGGTATAATTCACCCCTCCACTTT,CASSNQRYNSPLHF
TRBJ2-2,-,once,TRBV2,TGTGCCAGCAGCGGGACCCGGTACGGGGAGCTGTTTTTT,CASSGTRYGELFF
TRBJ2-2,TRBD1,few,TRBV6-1,TGTGCCAGCAGTTGGGGACAGGGGAACACCGGGGAGCTGTTTTTT,CASSWGQGNTGELFF
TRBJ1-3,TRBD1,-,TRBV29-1,TGCAGCGTGCGACAGGGGTTCGGAGGAAACACCATATATTTT,CSVRQGFGGNTIYF
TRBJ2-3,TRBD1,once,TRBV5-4,TGTGCCAGCAGCGCGGACAGGGGCGCAGATACGCAGTATTTT,CASSADRGADTQYF
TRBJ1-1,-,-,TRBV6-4,TGTGCCAGCAGGGGGCTGGGCACTGAAGCTTTCTTT,CASRGLGTEAFF
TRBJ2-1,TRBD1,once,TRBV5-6,TGTGCCAGCAGCCCTGGACAGGGGACTCACCTTACATACAATGAGCAGTTCTTC,CASSPGQGTHLTYNEQFF
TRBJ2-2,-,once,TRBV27,TGTGCCAGCGGCTCTTACACCGGGGAGCTGTTTTTT,CASGSYTGELFF
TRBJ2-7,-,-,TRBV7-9,TGTGCCAGCAGCTTCGTTACAGGGTCCTACGAGCAGTACTTC,CASSFVTGSYEQYF
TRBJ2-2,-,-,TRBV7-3,TGTGCCAGCAGCTTAGGGTCTAGCGGGGAGCTGTTTTTT,CASSLGSSGELFF
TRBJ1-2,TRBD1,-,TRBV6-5,TGTGCCAGCAGTTATACCACAGGGGGCGACTATGGCTACACCTTC,CASSYTTGGDYGYTF
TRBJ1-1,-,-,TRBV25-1,TGTGCCAGCAGTTGGTCGGGGCACACTGAAGCTTTCTTT,CASSWSGHTEAFF
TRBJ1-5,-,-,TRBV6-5,TGTGCCAGCAGTTTTTCAGGGGATGGGCAGCCCCAGCATTTT,CASSFSGDGQPQHF
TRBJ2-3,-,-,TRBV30,TGTGCCTCCAAGGCCCCTCGCCGGGGAACGCAGTATTTT,CASKAPRRGTQYF
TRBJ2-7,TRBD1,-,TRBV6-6,TGTGCCAGCAGTTACCCGGGACAGGGAACCTACGAGCAGTACTTC,CASSYPGQGTYEQYF
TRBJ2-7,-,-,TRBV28,TGTGCCAGCAGTTTATGGGATCTTAAACAGGGAAGCTCCTACGAGCAGTACTTC,CASSLWDLKQGSSYEQYF
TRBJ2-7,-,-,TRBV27,TGTGCCAGCAGTACTCAACTTAAAAGCCCCGCCTACGAGCAGTACTTC,CASSTQLKSPAYEQYF
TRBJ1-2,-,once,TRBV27,TGTGCCAGCAGTTCCTACCTCCGGGATAAAAACTATGGCTACACCTTC,CASSSYLRDKNYGYTF
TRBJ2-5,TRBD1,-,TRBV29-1,TGCAGCGTTGAAGACCTCCGGGACAGGGTCGGGGAGACCCAGTACTTC,CSVEDLRDRVGETQYF
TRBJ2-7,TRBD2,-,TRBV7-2,TGTGCCAGCAGCTTAGGGCTAGCGGGGGGGCGGGCCTACGAGCAGTACTTC,CASSLGLAGGRAYEQYF
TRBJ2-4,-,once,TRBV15,TGTGCCACCAGCAGAGATCGGGTCAGGGGCATAGACATTCAGTACTTC,CATSRDRVRGIDIQYF
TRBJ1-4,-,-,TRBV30,TGTGCCTGGAATGGGGACGGGGAAAAACTGTTTTTT,CAWNGDGEKLFF
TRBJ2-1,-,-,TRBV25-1,TGTGCCAGCAGTGGGGGACACTCCGAGGGGCCCTTCAATGAGCAGTTCTTC,CASSGGHSEGPFNEQFF
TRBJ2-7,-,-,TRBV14,TGTGCCAGCAGCCGCGAAGGTTACGAGCAGTACTTC,CASSREGYEQYF
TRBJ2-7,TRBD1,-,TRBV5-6,TGTGCCAGCAGCTTGTGGGACAGCATCTACGAGCAGTACTTC,CASSLWDSIYEQYF
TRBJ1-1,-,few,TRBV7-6,TGTGCCAGCAGCCCCCGGGAGAACACTGAAGCTTTCTTT,CASSPRENTEAFF
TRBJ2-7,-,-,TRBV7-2,TGTGCCAGCAGCCCAGGGACCGCTACCTACGAGCAGTACTTC,CASSPGTATYEQYF
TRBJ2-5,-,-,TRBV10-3,TGTGCCATCAGCGGGACACTTCAAGAGACCCAGTACTTC,CAISGTLQETQYF
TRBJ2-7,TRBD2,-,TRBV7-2,TGTGCCAGCAGCCCGATGACTAGCGGCACATACGAGCAGTACTTC,CASSPMTSGTYEQYF
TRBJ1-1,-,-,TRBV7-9,TGTGCCAGCAGCTTAGCGATAGGCGGCACTGAAGCTTTCTTT,CASSLAIGGTEAFF
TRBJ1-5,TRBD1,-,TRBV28,TGTGCCAGCAGTTCCGGGACAGCTAAAGATAGCAATCAGCCCCAGCATTTT,CASSSGTAKDSNQPQHF
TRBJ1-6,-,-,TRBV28,TGTGCCAGCAGCCTATACGTTCGGGCGCGACCGGATAATTCACCCCTCCACTTT,CASSLYVRARPDNSPLHF
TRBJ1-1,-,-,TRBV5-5,TGTGCCAGCAGCTTGGGGGCTGAAGCTTTCTTT,CASSLGAEAFF
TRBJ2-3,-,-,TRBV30,TGTGCCTGGAGTTCTGTCGTCCGCACAGATACGCAGTATTTT,CAWSSVVRTDTQYF
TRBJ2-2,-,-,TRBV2,TGTGCCAGCAGGTCTTGGCAGGCGAACACCGGGGAGCTGTTTTTT,CASRSWQANTGELFF
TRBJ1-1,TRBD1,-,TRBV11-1,TGTGCCAGCAGCTTAGTAACAGGGGGGAACACTGAAGCTTTCTTT,CASSLVTGGNTEAFF
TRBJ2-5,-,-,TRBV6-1,TGTGCCAGCAGTGATGGGCCTACCACCGGTAGGACCCAGTACTTC,CASSDGPTTGRTQYF
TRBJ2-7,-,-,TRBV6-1,TGTGCCAGCAGTGAACGGGACGGATACGAGCAGTACTTC,CASSERDGYEQYF
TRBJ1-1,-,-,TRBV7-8,TGTGCCAGCAGCTTGAAGAGGGGGGGAAAGGACACTGAAGCTTTCTTT,CASSLKRGGKDTEAFF
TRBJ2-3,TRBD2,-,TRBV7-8,TGTGCCAGCAGCCCAGCGGGGGTACCAGATACGCAGTATTTT,CASSPAGVPDTQYF
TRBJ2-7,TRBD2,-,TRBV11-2,TGTGCCAGCAGCTTAACCGATACTAGCGGGAGCTACGAGCAGTACTTC,CASSLTDTSGSYEQYF
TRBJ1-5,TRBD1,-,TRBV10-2,TGCGCCAGCAGTCCGGGACAGGGGGGTCAGCCCCAGCATTTT,CASSPGQGGQPQHF
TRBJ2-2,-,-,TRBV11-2,TGTGCCAGCAGGGGGGAGTCGTTTTCCGGGGAGCTGTTTTTT,CASRGESFSGELFF